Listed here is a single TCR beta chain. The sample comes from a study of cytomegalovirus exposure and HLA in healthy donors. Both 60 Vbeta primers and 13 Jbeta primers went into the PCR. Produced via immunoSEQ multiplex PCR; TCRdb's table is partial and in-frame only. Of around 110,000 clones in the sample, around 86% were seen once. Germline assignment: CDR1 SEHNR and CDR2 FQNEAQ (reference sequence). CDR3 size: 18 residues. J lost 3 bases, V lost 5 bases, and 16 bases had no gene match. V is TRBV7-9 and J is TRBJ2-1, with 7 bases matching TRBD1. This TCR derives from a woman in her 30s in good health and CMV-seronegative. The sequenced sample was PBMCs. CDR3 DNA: TGTGCCAGCAGCCACCCCCTGGACAGGCCTGAGGGCTACAATGAGCAGTTCTTC. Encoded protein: CASSHPLDRPEGYNEQFF. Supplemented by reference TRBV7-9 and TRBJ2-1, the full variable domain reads DTGVSQNPRHKITKRGQNVTFRCDPISEHNRLYWYRQTLGQGPEFLTYFQNEAQLEKSRLLSDRFSAERPKGSFSTLEIQRTEQGDSAMYLCASSHPLDRPEGYNEQFFGPGTRLTVL.